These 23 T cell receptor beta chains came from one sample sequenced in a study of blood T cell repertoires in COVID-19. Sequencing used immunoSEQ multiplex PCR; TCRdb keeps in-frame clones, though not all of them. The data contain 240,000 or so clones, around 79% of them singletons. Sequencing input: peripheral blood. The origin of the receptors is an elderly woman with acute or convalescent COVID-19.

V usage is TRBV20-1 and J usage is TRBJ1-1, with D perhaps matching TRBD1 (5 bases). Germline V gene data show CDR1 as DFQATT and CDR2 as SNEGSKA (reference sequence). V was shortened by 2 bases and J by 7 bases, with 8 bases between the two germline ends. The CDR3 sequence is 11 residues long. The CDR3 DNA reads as TGCAGTGCTAGACGACAGATTGAAGCTTTCTTT. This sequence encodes CSARRQIEAFF.

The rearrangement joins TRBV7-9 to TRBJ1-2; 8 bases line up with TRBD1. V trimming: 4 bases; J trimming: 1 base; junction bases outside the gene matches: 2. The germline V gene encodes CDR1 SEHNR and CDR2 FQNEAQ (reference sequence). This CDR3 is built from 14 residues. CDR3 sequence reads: CASSWTGINYGYTF. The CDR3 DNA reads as TGTGCCAGCAGCTGGACAGGGATTAACTATGGCTACACCTTC.

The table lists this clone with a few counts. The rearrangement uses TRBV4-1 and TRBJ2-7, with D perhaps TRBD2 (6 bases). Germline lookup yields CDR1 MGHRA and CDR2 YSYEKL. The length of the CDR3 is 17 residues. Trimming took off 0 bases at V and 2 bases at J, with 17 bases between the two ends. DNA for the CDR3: TGCGCCAGCAGCCAAGACCCTCAAGCTAGCGACCCCTACGAGCAGTACTTC. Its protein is CASSQDPQASDPYEQYF.

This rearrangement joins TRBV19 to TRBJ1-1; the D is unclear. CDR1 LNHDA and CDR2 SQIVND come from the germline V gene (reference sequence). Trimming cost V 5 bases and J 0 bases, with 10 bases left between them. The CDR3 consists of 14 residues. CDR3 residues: CASSAARVNTEAFF. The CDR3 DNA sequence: TGTGCCAGTAGTGCCGCTCGAGTGAACACTGAAGCTTTCTTT.

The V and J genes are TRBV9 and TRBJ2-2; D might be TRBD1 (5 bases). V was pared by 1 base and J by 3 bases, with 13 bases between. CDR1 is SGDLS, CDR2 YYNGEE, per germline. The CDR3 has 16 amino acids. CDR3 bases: TGTGCCAGCAGCGTACTTCCCAGGGCGGACACCGGGGAGCTGTTTTTT. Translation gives CASSVLPRADTGELFF.

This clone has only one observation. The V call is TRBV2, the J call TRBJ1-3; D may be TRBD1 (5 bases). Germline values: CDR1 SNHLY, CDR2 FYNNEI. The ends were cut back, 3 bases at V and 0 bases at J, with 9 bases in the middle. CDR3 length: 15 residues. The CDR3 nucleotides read TGTGCCAGCAGTGACCAGGGTGCCTCTGGAAACACCATATATTTT. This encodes CASSDQGASGNTIYF.

In DNA form, the CDR3 reads TGCGCCAGCAGCCAAGATCGGCTAGCGGGGGGGCGTAAGTACTTC. It is translated as CASSQDRLAGGRKYF. The chain carries TRBV4-3 and TRBJ2-5, with 12 bases aligning to TRBD2. Germline V gene data show CDR1 as LGHNA and CDR2 as YSLEER. The CDR3 is 15 amino acids. V dropped 0 bases and J dropped 12; count of bases not matched to a gene: 8.

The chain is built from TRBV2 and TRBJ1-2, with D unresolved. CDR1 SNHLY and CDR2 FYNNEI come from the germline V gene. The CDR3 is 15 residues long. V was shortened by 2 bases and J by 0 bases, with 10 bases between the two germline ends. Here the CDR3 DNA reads TGTGCCAGCAGTGAACAGGCAGTACCTAACTATGGCTACACCTTC. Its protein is CASSEQAVPNYGYTF. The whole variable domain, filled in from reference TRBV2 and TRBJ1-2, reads EPEVTQTPSHQVTQMGQEVILRCVPISNHLYFYWYRQILGQKVEFLVSFYNNEISEKSEIFDDQFSVERPDGSNFTLKIRSTKLEDSAMYFCASSEQAVPNYGYTFGSGTRLTVV.

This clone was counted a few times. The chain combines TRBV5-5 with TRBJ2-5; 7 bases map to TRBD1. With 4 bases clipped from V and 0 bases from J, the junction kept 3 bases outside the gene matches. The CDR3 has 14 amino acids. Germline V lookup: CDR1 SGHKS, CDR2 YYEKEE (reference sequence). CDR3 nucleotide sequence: TGTGCCAGCAGCCGACAGGGCCACCAAGAGACCCAGTACTTC. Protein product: CASSRQGHQETQYF.

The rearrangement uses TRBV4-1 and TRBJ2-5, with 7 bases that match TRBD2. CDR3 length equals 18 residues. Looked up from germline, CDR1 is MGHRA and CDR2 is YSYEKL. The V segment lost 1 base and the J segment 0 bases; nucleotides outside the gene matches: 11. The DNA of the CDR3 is TGCGCCAGCAGCCAAGCCCCGGGACTACTAAAGTACCAAGAGACCCAGTACTTC. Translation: CASSQAPGLLKYQETQYF.

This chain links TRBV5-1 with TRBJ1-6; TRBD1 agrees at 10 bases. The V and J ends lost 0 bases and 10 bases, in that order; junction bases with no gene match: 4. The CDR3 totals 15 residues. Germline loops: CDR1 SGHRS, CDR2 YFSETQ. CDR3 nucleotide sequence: TGCGCCAGCAGCTTGGGAGGGACAGGGGTCTCACCCCTCCACTTT. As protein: CASSLGGTGVSPLHF.

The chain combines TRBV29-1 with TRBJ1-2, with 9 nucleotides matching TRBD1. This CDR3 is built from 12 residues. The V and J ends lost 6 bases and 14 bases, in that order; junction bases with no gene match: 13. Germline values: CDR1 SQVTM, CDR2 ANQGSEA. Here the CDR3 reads CSVETGGFRRTF. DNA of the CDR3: TGCAGCGTAGAGACAGGGGGTTTTCGCCGAACCTTC.

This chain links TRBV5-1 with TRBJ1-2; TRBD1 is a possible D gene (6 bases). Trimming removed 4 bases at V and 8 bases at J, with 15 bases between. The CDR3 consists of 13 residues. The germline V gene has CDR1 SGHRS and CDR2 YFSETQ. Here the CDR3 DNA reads TGCGCCAGCAGCCAGAATTGGGGGCGCGGCTACACCTTC. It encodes CASSQNWGRGYTF.

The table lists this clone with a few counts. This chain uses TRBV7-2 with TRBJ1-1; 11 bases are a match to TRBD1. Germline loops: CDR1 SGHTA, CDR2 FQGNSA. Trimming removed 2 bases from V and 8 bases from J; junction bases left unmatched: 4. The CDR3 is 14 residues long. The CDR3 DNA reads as TGTGCCAGCAGCTTAAGGACAGGGGGCGAGGAAGCTTTCTTT. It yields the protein CASSLRTGGEEAFF.

As DNA, the CDR3 is TGTGCCAGCTGCCCGGCGGGGGGTGGCTACACCTTC. Translating it yields CASCPAGGGYTF. The rearrangement uses TRBV6-2 or TRBV6-3 and TRBJ1-2; D possibly corresponds to TRBD1 (5 bases). The V end was cut by 8 bases, the J end by 7 bases, with 14 bases between. The CDR3 is made up of 12 amino acids. CDR1 and CDR2 (germline): MNHEY, SVGEGT.

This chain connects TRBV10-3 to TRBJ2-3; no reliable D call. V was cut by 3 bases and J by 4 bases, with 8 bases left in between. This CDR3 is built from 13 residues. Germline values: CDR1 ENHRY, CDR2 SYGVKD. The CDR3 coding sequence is TGTGCCATCAGTGAATTCCCGGCAGATACGCAGTATTTT. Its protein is CAISEFPADTQYF.

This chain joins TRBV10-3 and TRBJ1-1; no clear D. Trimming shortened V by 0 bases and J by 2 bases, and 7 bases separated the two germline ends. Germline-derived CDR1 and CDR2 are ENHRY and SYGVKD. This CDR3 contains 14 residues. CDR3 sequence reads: CAISESNRNTEAFF. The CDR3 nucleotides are TGTGCCATCAGTGAGTCGAACAGAAACACTGAAGCTTTCTTT.

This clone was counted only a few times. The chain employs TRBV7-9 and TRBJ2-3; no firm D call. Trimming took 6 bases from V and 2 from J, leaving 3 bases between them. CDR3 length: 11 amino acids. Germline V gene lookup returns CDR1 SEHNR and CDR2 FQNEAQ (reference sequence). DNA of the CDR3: TGTGCCAGCAGTAACACAGATACGCAGTATTTT. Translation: CASSNTDTQYF.

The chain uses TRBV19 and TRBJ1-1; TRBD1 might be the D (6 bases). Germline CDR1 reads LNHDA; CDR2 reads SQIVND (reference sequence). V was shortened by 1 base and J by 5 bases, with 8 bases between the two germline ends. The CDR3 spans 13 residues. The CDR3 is CASSIGGGTEAFF. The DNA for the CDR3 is TGTGCCAGTAGTATAGGAGGGGGAACTGAAGCTTTCTTT.

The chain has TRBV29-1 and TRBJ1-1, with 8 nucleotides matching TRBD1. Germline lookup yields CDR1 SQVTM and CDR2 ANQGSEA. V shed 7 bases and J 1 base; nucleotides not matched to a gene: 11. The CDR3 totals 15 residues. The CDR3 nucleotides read TGCAGCGCCCCCGGTAAGACAGGGGAGAACACTGAAGCTTTCTTT. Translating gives CSAPGKTGENTEAFF.

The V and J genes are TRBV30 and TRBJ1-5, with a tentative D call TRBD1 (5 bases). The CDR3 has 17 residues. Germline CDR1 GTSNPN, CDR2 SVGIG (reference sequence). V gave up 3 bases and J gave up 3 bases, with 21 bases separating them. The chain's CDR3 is CAWSARAGTNHNQPQHF. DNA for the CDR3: TGTGCCTGGAGCGCTAGAGCTGGGACTAATCACAATCAGCCCCAGCATTTT.

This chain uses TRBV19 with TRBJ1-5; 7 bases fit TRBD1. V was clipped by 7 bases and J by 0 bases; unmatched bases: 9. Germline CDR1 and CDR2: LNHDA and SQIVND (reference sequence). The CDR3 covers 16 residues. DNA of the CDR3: TGTGCCAGTACCTCAGGGGACAGAGTTAGCAATCAGCCCCAGCATTTT. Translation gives CASTSGDRVSNQPQHF.

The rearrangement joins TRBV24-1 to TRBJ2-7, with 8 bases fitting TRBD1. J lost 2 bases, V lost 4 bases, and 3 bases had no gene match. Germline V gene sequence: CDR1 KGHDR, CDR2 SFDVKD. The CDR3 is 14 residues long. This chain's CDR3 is CATSEGQATYEQYF. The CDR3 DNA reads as TGTGCCACCAGTGAGGGACAGGCGACCTACGAGCAGTACTTC.